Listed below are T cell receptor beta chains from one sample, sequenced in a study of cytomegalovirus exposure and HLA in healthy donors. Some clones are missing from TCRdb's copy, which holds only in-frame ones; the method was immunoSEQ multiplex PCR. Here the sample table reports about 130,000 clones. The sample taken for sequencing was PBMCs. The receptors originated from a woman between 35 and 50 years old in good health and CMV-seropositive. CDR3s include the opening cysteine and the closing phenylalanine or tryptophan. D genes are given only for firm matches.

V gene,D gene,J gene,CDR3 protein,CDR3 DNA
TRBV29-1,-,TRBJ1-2,CSVEVRLYGYTF,TGCAGCGTTGAAGTCAGGCTTTATGGCTACACCTTC
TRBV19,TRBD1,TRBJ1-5,CATQGTGGLQPQHF,TGTGCCACCCAGGGGACAGGGGGCCTTCAGCCCCAGCATTTT
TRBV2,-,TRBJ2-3,CASSGLTWDTDTQYF,TGTGCCAGCAGTGGACTAACTTGGGACACAGATACGCAGTATTTT
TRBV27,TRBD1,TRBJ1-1,CASSSTTGATEAFF,TGTGCCAGCAGTTCAACCACAGGGGCGACTGAAGCTTTCTTT
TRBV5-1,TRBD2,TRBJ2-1,CASSPRRLAGNYNEQFF,TGCGCCAGCAGCCCCCGCAGACTAGCGGGAAACTACAATGAGCAGTTCTTC
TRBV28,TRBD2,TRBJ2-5,CASRTPGLAGGGEAQYF,TGTGCCAGCAGGACCCCGGGACTAGCGGGAGGTGGAGAGGCCCAGTACTTC
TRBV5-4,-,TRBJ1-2,CASSLGEPGHHGYTF,TGTGCCAGCAGCTTGGGAGAGCCGGGACATCATGGCTACACCTTC
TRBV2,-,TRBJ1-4,CASKTLRGEKLFF,TGTGCCAGCAAAACCTTACGGGGTGAAAAACTGTTTTTT
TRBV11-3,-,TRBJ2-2,CASSPRAVNTGELFF,TGTGCCAGCAGCCCCAGGGCAGTGAACACCGGGGAGCTGTTTTTT
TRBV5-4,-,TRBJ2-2,CASSLGVSGGELFF,TGTGCCAGCAGCTTGGGAGTATCCGGTGGGGAGCTGTTTTTT
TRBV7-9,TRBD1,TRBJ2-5,CASSLAWTGGIQETQYF,TGTGCCAGCAGCTTAGCCTGGACAGGGGGCATCCAAGAGACCCAGTACTTC
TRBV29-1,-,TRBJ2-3,CSVEGGGTDTQYF,TGCAGCGTTGAAGGTGGGGGGACAGATACGCAGTATTTT
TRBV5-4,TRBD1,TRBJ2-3,CASSLGQGSTDTQYF,TGTGCCAGCAGCTTGGGACAGGGAAGCACAGATACGCAGTATTTT
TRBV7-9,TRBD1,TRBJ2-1,CASSFGGIGQGYHNEQFF,TGTGCCAGCAGCTTCGGGGGGATAGGACAGGGGTATCACAATGAGCAGTTCTTC
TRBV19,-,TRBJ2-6,CASTQISGANVLTF,TGTGCCAGTACCCAAATCTCTGGGGCCAACGTCCTGACTTTC
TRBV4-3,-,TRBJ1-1,CASSQDRSVYGEAFF,TGCGCCAGCAGCCAAGATCGATCTGTATACGGTGAAGCTTTCTTT
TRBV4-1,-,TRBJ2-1,CASSQDRTPKQFF,TGCGCCAGCAGCCAAGACAGGACTCCGAAGCAGTTCTTC
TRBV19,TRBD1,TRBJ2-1,CASSHRGPSYNEQFF,TGTGCCAGTAGCCACAGGGGACCATCCTACAATGAGCAGTTCTTC
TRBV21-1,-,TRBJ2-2,CASSNEGGGGELFF,TGTGCCAGCAGCAACGAAGGGGGTGGAGGGGAGCTGTTTTTT
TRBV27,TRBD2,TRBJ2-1,CASSRRETGNEQFF,TGTGCCAGCAGTAGGCGGGAGACGGGCAATGAGCAGTTCTTC